What follows describes a single T cell receptor beta chain. The antigen is not known. This CDR3 comprises 13 residues. Germline lookup yields CDR1 LGHNT and CDR2 FRNRAP. V lost 2 bases to trimming and J lost 1 base, with 2 bases between them. Naive CD45RA+ and memory CD45RA-negative subsets were split from CD4+ cells. These data come from a study of shared clonotypes between healthy human individuals. Study background: Those who served as donors were a couple of women and three men between the ages of 18 and 49.

Study results and caveats: Naive CD4 clonotypes were shared across several donors at roughly 4.6%.

Method: immunoSEQ multiplex PCR; TCRdb's copy keeps in-frame clones and lacks some. The table shows about 980,000 clones, with over 75% occurring only once. The sequence was collected from a man aged 18 to 30 in good health. This chain uses TRBV12-5 with TRBJ2-2; the D is unclear. The specimen sequenced was memory CD4+ T cells sorted from blood. Sample subset: CD45RA-negative fraction. CDR3 nucleotide sequence: TGTGCTAGTGGTTTGAAGAACACCGGGGAGCTGTTTTTT. It yields the protein CASGLKNTGELFF. Complete variable domain (other parts from reference TRBV12-5 and TRBJ2-2): DARVTQTPRHKVTEMGQEVTMRCQPILGHNTVFWYRQTMMQGLELLAYFRNRAPLDDSGMPKDRFSAEMPDATLATLKIQPSEPRDSAVYFCASGLKNTGELFFGEGSRLTVL.